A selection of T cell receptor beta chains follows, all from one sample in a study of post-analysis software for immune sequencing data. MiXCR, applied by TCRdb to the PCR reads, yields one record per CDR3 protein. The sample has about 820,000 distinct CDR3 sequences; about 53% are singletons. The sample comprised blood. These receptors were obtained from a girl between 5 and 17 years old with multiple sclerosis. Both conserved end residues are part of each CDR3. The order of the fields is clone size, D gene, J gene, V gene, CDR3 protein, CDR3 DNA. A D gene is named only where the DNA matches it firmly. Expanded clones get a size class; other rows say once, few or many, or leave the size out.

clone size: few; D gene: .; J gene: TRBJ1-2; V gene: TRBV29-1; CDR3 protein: CSVVGGPVYGYTF; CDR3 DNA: TGCAGCGTTGTTGGGGGACCGGTCTATGGCTACACCTTC
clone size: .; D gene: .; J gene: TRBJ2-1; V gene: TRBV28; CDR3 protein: CASSSQHVLYNEQFF; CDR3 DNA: TGTGCCAGCAGTTCACAGCATGTTCTCTACAATGAGCAGTTCTTC
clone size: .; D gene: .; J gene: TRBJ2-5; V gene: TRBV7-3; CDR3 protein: CASSLVGGEEWTQYF; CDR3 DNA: TGTGCCAGCAGCTTAGTTGGAGGGGAGGAGTGGACCCAGTACTTC
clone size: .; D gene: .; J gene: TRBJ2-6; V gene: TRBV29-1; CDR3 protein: CSVENWSSGANVLTF; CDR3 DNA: TGCAGCGTTGAAAATTGGTCCTCTGGGGCCAACGTCCTGACTTTC
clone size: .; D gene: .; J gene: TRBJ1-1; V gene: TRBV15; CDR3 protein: CATSRDLEGHTEAFF; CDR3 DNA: TGTGCCACCAGCAGAGATCTCGAGGGGCACACTGAAGCTTTCTTT
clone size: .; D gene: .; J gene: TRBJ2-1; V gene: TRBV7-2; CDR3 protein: CASSLVEGGAYNEQFF; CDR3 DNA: TGTGCCAGCAGCTTAGTTGAGGGGGGCGCTTACAATGAGCAGTTCTTC
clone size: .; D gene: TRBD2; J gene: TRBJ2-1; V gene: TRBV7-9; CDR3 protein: CASSWGLAGGVNEQFF; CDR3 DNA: TGTGCCAGCAGCTGGGGACTAGCGGGGGGAGTCAATGAGCAGTTCTTC
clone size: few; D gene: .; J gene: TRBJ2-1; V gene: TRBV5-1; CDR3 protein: CASSPAPEVTNEQFF; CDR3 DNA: TGCGCCAGCAGCCCGGCCCCGGAGGTGACGAATGAGCAGTTCTTC
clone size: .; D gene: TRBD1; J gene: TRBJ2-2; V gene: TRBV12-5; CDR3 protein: CASVAGTGLAGELFF; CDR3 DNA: TGTGCTAGTGTCGCCGGGACAGGGCTTGCCGGGGAGCTGTTTTTT
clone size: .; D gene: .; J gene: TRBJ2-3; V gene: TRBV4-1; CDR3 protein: CASSQEELGGTDTQYF; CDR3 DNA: TGCGCCAGCAGCCAAGAAGAACTAGGAGGCACAGATACGCAGTATTTT
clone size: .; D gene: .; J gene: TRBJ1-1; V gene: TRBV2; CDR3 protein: CASRQGQSLNTEAFF; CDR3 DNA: TGTGCCAGCAGACAAGGACAGAGCTTGAACACTGAAGCTTTCTTT
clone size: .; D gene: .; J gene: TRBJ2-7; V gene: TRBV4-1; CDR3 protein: CASSPWDLLSYEQYF; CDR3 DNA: TGCGCCAGCAGCCCCTGGGACTTACTTTCCTACGAGCAGTACTTC
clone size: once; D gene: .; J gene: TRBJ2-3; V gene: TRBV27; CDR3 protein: CASSLMDGADTQYF; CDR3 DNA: TGTGCCAGCAGTTTAATGGATGGGGCAGATACGCAGTATTTT
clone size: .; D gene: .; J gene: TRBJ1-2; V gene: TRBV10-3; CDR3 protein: CAISDTGGEGYGYTF; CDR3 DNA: TGTGCCATCAGTGACACCGGGGGCGAGGGTTATGGCTACACCTTC
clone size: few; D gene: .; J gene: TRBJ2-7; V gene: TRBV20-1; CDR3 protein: CSARISYEQYF; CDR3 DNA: TGCAGTGCTAGAATCTCGTACGAGCAGTACTTC
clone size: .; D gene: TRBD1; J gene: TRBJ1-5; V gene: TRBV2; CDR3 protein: CASRRSQGDNQPQHF; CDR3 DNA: TGTGCCAGCAGGCGAAGTCAGGGGGACAATCAGCCCCAGCATTTT
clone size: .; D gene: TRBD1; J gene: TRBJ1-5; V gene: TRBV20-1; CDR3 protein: CSALTGGAEQPQHF; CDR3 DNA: TGCAGTGCTTTGACAGGGGGCGCCGAGCAGCCCCAGCATTTT
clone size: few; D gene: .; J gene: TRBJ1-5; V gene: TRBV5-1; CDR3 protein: CASSPGTTGNQPQHF; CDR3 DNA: TGCGCCAGCAGCCCGGGGACAACGGGCAATCAGCCCCAGCATTTT
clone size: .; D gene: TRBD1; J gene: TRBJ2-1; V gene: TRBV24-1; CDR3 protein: CATSDRGTGVFNEQFF; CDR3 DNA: TGTGCCACCAGTGATAGGGGGACAGGGGTCTTCAATGAGCAGTTCTTC
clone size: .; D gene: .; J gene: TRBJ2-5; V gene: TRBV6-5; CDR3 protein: CASRMKETQYF; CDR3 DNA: TGTGCCAGCAGGATGAAAGAGACCCAGTACTTC
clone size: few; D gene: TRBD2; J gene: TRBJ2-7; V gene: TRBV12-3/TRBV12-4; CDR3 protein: CASSLRGGYEQYF; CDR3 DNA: TGTGCCAGCAGTTTGAGGGGAGGGTACGAGCAGTACTTC
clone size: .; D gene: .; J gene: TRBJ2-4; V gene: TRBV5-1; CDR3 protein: CASRGQVGNIQYF; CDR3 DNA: TGCGCCAGCAGAGGGCAGGTGGGAAACATTCAGTACTTC
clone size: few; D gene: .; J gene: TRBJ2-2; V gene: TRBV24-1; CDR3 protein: CATSDFGGPNTGELFF; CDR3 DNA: TGTGCCACCAGTGATTTCGGGGGCCCGAACACCGGGGAGCTGTTTTTT
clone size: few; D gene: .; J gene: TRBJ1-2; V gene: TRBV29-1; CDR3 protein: CSVEGYRFQPGGCTF; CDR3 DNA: TGCAGCGTTGAAGGTTACAGGTTTCAGCCGGGTGGCTGCACCTTC
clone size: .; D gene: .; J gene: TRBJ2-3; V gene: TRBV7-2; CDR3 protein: CAGSLEPHSTDTQYF; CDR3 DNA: TGTGCCGGCAGCTTAGAGCCACACAGCACAGATACGCAGTATTTT
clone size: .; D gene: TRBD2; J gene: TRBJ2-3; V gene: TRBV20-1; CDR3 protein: CSARDRAGVGDTQYF; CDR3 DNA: TGCAGTGCTAGAGATCGAGCGGGAGTGGGTGATACGCAGTACTTT
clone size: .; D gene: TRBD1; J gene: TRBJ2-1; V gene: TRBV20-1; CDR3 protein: CSVRSQGVGEQFF; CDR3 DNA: TGCAGTGTAAGAAGCCAGGGGGTGGGTGAGCAGTTCTTC
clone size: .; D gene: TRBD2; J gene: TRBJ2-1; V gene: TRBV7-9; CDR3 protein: CASTPRGVDNEQFF; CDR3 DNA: TGTGCCAGCACCCCCCGGGGGGTTGACAATGAGCAGTTCTTC
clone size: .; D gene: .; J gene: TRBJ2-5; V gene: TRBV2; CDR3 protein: CASSGTVQETQYF; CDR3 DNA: TGTGCCAGCAGTGGGACAGTCCAAGAGACCCAGTACTTC
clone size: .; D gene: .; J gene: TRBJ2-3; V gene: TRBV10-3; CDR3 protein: CAISESGTTDTQYF; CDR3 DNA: TGTGCCATCAGTGAGTCGGGGACTACAGATACGCAGTATTTT
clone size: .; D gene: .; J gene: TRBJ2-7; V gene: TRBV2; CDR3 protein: CASSEGRATYEQYF; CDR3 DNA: TGTGCCAGCAGTGAAGGCAGGGCTACCTACGAGCAGTACTTC
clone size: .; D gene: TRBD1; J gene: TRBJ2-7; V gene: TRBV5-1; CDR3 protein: CASSGRQGRSVEQYF; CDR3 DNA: TGCGCCAGCAGCGGCAGACAGGGGAGGTCGGTCGAGCAGTACTTC
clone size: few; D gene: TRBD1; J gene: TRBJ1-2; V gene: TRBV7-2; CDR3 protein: CASNLLRQGAFYGYTF; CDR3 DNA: TGTGCCAGCAATCTTTTACGGCAGGGGGCCTTCTATGGCTACACCTTC
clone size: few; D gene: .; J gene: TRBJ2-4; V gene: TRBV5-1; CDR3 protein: CASSETPGNPAWYF; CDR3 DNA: TGCGCCAGCAGCGAAACTCCAGGGAACCCAGCGTGGTACTTC
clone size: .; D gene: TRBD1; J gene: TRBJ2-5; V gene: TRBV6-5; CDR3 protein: CASSSRQGVKTQYF; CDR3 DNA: TGTGCCAGCAGTTCCAGACAGGGCGTGAAGACCCAGTACTTC
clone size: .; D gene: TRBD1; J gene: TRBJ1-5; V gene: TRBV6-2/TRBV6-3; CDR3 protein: CASSWAGGSNQPQHF; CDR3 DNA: TGTGCCAGCAGTTGGGCAGGGGGCAGCAATCAGCCCCAGCATTTT
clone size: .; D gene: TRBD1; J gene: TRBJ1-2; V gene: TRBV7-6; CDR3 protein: CASSLAAWTGGGDGYTF; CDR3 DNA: TGTGCCAGCAGCTTAGCCGCTTGGACAGGGGGGGGCGATGGCTACACCTTC
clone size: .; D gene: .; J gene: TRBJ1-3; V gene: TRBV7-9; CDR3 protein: CASSSSSGNTIYF; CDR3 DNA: TGTGCCAGCAGCTCATCTTCTGGAAACACCATATATTTT
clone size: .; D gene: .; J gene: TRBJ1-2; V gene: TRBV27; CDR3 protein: CASRHGRFMGGYTF; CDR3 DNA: TGTGCCAGCAGACACGGGAGGTTTATGGGGGGCTACACCTTC
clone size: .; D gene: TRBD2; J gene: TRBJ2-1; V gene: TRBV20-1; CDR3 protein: CSAWGGSSYNEQFF; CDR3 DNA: TGCAGTGCGTGGGGAGGGAGCTCCTACAATGAGCAGTTCTTC
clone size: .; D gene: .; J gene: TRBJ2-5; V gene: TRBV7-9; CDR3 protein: CASSPPEGALGETQYF; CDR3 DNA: TGTGCCAGCAGTCCTCCGGAGGGGGCACTCGGTGAGACCCAGTACTTC
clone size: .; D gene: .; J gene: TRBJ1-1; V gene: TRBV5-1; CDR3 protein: CASSPGTSFREAFF; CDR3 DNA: TGCGCCAGCAGCCCCGGGACCTCCTTTAGAGAAGCTTTCTTT
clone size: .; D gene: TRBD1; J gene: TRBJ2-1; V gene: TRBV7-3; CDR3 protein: CASSLIMWGQGPGEQFF; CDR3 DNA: TGTGCCAGCAGCTTAATTATGTGGGGACAGGGTCCAGGGGAGCAGTTCTTC
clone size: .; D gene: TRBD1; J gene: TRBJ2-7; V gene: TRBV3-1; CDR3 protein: CASSQIRGLAYYEQYF; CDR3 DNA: TGTGCCAGCAGCCAAATCAGGGGGCTTGCCTACTACGAGCAGTACTTC
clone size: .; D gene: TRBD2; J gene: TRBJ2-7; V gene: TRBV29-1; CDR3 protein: CSASTSVRGYEQYF; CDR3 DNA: TGCAGCGCTTCGACTAGCGTGAGGGGCTACGAGCAGTACTTC